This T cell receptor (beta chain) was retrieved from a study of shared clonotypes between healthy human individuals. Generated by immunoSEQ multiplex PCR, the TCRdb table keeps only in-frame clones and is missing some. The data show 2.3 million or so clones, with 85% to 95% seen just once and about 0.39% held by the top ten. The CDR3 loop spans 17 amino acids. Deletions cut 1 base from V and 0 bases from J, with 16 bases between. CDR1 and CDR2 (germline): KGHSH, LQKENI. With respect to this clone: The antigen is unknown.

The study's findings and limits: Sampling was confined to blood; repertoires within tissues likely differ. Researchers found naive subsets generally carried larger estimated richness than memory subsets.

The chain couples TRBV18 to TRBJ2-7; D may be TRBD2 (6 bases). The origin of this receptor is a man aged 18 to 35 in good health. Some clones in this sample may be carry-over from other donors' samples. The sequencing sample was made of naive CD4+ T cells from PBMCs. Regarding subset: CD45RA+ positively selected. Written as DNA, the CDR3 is TGTGCCAGCTCACCACGACGGGGGAGTGACGTCTCCTACGAGCAGTACTTC. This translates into CASSPRRGSDVSYEQYF.